This TCR beta chain was sequenced during a study of identical twins. Only healthy Caucasians were enrolled as donors. Study-level points and caveats: Twin pairs' shared out-of-frame alpha sequences were enriched in low generation probability. Analyses of zero insertions could be partly confounded by invariant MAIT and iNKT cells.

Unique molecular identifiers were in the cDNA, with template-switch universal primer binding. TCRdb reprocessed the 5' RACE reads with MiXCR, giving one entry per CDR3 protein. The sample gives about 450,000 distinct CDR3 sequences, around 20% of which show up once; about 12% is in the top ten. V was clipped by 4 bases and J by 7 bases; unmatched bases: 7. The length of the CDR3 is 14 residues. Germline CDR1 reads DFQATT; CDR2 reads SNEGSKA (reference sequence). This clonotype has only a few counts. Its antigen is not identified. The TCR comes from a man in his fifties or sixties in good health. Sequencing was done on a sample of naive T cells sorted from blood. The rearrangement uses TRBV20-1 and TRBJ1-4; 9 positions agree with TRBD1. DNA of the CDR3: TGCAGTGCTAAACGGACAGGGGATGTTGAAAAACTGTTTTTT. Protein: CSAKRTGDVEKLFF.